This is a list of T cell receptor beta chains from one sample in a study of blood T cells in healthy people across ages. Via MiXCR, TCRdb re-called the 5' RACE reads, giving one row per CDR3 protein. Here the sample spans approximately 730,000 distinct CDR3 sequences, 43% being singletons. Sequencing was performed on blood. Receptors were obtained from a woman aged 60-75 years in good health. Each CDR3 is given with its conserved first and last residue. D genes are given only for firm matches. Size is stated for part of the rows, as once, few or many counts, or as a class when the clone is expanded.

V gene: TRBV19; clone size: few; D gene: .; J gene: TRBJ2-7; CDR3 DNA: TGTGCCAGTAGTATGGGATTACGCTCCTACGAGCAGTACTTC; CDR3 protein: CASSMGLRSYEQYF
V gene: TRBV10-1; clone size: .; D gene: .; J gene: TRBJ2-7; CDR3 DNA: TGCGCCACGGGACGGGGCTCCTACGAGCAGTACTTC; CDR3 protein: CATGRGSYEQYF
V gene: TRBV14; clone size: few; D gene: .; J gene: TRBJ2-5; CDR3 DNA: TGTGCCAGCCGGAGCTCGGCGGGACAAGAGACCCAGTACTTC; CDR3 protein: CASRSSAGQETQYF
V gene: TRBV20-1; clone size: few; D gene: TRBD2; J gene: TRBJ2-5; CDR3 DNA: TGCAGTGCTAGCTTACTAGCGGGGAAAGAGACCCAGTACTTC; CDR3 protein: CSASLLAGKETQYF
V gene: TRBV6-2/TRBV6-3; clone size: .; D gene: .; J gene: TRBJ2-7; CDR3 DNA: TGTGCCAGCTTTCGTCAGCCGGGCTACGAGCAGTACTTC; CDR3 protein: CASFRQPGYEQYF
V gene: TRBV2; clone size: few; D gene: TRBD1; J gene: TRBJ2-7; CDR3 DNA: TGTGCCAGCAGTGAGACTGGACAGGGCGGCTACGAGCAGTACTTC; CDR3 protein: CASSETGQGGYEQYF
V gene: TRBV5-6; clone size: few; D gene: TRBD1; J gene: TRBJ2-1; CDR3 DNA: TGTGCCAGCAGCTCCTGGGACAGCCCCTTCTACAATGAGCAGTTCTTC; CDR3 protein: CASSSWDSPFYNEQFF
V gene: TRBV25-1; clone size: .; D gene: .; J gene: TRBJ2-7; CDR3 DNA: TGTGCCAGCAGTGAGATTGCGGACATCTCCTACGAGCAGTACTTC; CDR3 protein: CASSEIADISYEQYF
V gene: TRBV12-3/TRBV12-4; clone size: .; D gene: TRBD1; J gene: TRBJ1-2; CDR3 DNA: TGTGCCAGCCTACAGGGGGGTTATGGCTACACCTTC; CDR3 protein: CASLQGGYGYTF
V gene: TRBV6-5; clone size: .; D gene: .; J gene: TRBJ1-2; CDR3 DNA: TGTGCCAGCACCTGGGAGACAGAAAACAACTATGGCTACACCTTC; CDR3 protein: CASTWETENNYGYTF
V gene: TRBV27; clone size: few; D gene: TRBD1; J gene: TRBJ2-5; CDR3 DNA: TGTGCCAGCAGTACACTAGACAGGGTGGAGACCCAGTACTTC; CDR3 protein: CASSTLDRVETQYF
V gene: TRBV20-1; clone size: .; D gene: TRBD2; J gene: TRBJ2-7; CDR3 DNA: TGCAGTGCCCCAGCGGGAGAGGCCTACGAGCAGTACTTC; CDR3 protein: CSAPAGEAYEQYF
V gene: TRBV20-1; clone size: few; D gene: TRBD2; J gene: TRBJ2-1; CDR3 DNA: TGCAGTGCTAGTAGGACTAGCGGGATTACTATCCCCTACAATGAGCAGTTCTTC; CDR3 protein: CSASRTSGITIPYNEQFF
V gene: TRBV6-1; clone size: few; D gene: .; J gene: TRBJ2-7; CDR3 DNA: TGTGCCAGCAGTGAAGCTGGAGGGGCCTGGGAGCAGTACTTC; CDR3 protein: CASSEAGGAWEQYF